One sample yielded the 16 T cell receptor beta chains listed below, sequenced in a study of control samples from healthy donors and cancer patients. Assay: immunoSEQ multiplex PCR; the TCRdb copy retains only in-frame clones and omits some. The repertoire holds fewer than 60,000 clones, with roughly 85% as singletons. The specimen was PBMCs. Receptor source: a woman in her forties or fifties with lung cancer.

V is TRBV3-1 (or the pseudogene TRBV3-2) and J is TRBJ1-1, with a tentative D call TRBD1 (6 bases). V was pared by 2 bases and J by 1 base, with 8 bases between. This CDR3 spans 14 amino acids. The V gene's germline CDR1 is LGHDT and CDR2 YNNKEL (reference sequence). CDR3 nucleotide sequence: TGTGCCAGCAGCCAATACAGGGAGAACACTGAAGCTTTCTTT. It translates to CASSQYRENTEAFF.

This clone turned up a few times. The chain combines TRBV15 with TRBJ1-5; D gene uncertain. Germline CDR1 and CDR2: LNHNV and YYDKDF (reference sequence). Between the trimmed V and J ends, which lost 5 bases and 3 bases, there was a span of 5 bases. The CDR3 is 12 amino acids. The DNA for the CDR3 is TGTGCCACCAGCTCGCCCAATCAGCCCCAGCATTTT. This codes for CATSSPNQPQHF.

The chain has TRBV18 and TRBJ1-1; D not certain. CDR1 and CDR2 (germline): KGHSH, LQKENI. The V end lost 2 bases, the J end lost 5 bases, and 9 bases lay between the germline ends. This CDR3 comprises 13 residues. The CDR3 sequence: CASSPGVRTEAFF. CDR3 in DNA: TGTGCCAGCTCACCAGGGGTGCGAACTGAAGCTTTCTTT.

The chain combines TRBV15 with TRBJ1-3; tentative D call: TRBD1 (5 bases). CDR3 size: 18 residues. Germline-derived CDR1 and CDR2 are LNHNV and YYDKDF (reference sequence). The V gene lost 0 bases and the J gene lost 2 bases, with 17 bases spanning the gap. DNA of the CDR3: TGTGCCACCAGCAGAGATCTTGGGGCCTCGCTGGCTGGAAACACCATATATTTT. Amino acid sequence: CATSRDLGASLAGNTIYF.

The rearrangement joins TRBV12-5 to TRBJ2-4, with 7 bases identical to TRBD1. V lost 6 bases, J lost 7 bases, and 6 bases stayed unmatched. Looked up from germline, CDR1 is LGHNT and CDR2 is FRNRAP. This CDR3 spans 13 amino acids. Here the CDR3 reads CASGHQDRNIQYF. The CDR3 DNA is TGTGCTAGTGGCCACCAGGACAGGAACATTCAGTACTTC.

The V call is TRBV11-3, the J call TRBJ1-2, with 11 bases matching TRBD1. The trim removed 5 bases at V and 7 bases at J, leaving 6 bases unmatched. Germline-derived CDR1 and CDR2 are SGHNT and YENEEA. CDR3 length: 14 residues. In DNA, the CDR3 is TGTGCCAGCAGCCCCCGGACAGGGGGCTCTGGCTACACCTTC. Translation gives CASSPRTGGSGYTF.

This chain uses TRBV5-6 with TRBJ1-2; 10 bases match TRBD1. The V and J ends lost 4 bases and 2 bases, in that order; junction bases with no gene match: 11. CDR1 and CDR2 (germline): SGHDT, YYEEEE. This CDR3 has 17 residues. CDR3 nucleotide sequence: TGTGCCAGCAGCCAACCGGACAGGGGGTTTCGAAACTATGGCTACACCTTC. It codes for CASSQPDRGFRNYGYTF. Based on the CDR3 plus reference TRBV5-6 and TRBJ1-2, the full variable domain is DAGVTQSPTHLIKTRGQQVTLRCSPKSGHDTVSWYQQALGQGPQFIFQYYEEEERQRGNFPDRFSGHQFPNYSSELNVNALLLGDSALYLCASSQPDRGFRNYGYTFGSGTRLTVV.

This clone was observed once. The V call is TRBV18, the J call TRBJ2-3; no clear D. Germline assignment: CDR1 KGHSH and CDR2 LQKENI. The CDR3 is made up of 16 amino acids. V was cut by 1 base and J by 2 bases, with 13 bases left in between. The CDR3 coding sequence is TGTGCCAGCTCACCACTTACAGACCTCAACACAGATACGCAGTATTTT. As protein: CASSPLTDLNTDTQYF.

This chain connects TRBV18 to TRBJ1-3; 7 nucleotides line up with TRBD1. V lost 2 bases, J lost 0 bases, and 10 bases stayed unmatched. CDR3 length equals 18 residues. From germline, CDR1 is KGHSH and CDR2 LQKENI. CDR3 in amino acids: CASSPNLDRLRSGNTIYF. The CDR3 coding sequence is TGTGCCAGCTCACCAAACTTGGACAGGCTTCGCTCTGGAAACACCATATATTTT.

The table lists this clone with a count of one. J is TRBJ1-2 and V is TRBV19, with D perhaps TRBD1 (5 bases). CDR3 length: 14 residues. CDR1 is LNHDA and CDR2 is SQIVND in the germline V gene (reference sequence). V was pared by 0 bases and J by 2 bases, with 7 bases between. This CDR3 reads CASSIEDTNYGYTF. The CDR3 DNA sequence: TGTGCCAGTAGTATAGAGGACACCAACTATGGCTACACCTTC.

This chain connects TRBV18 to TRBJ1-2, with D unresolved. The CDR3 has 14 residues. The germline gives CDR1 KGHSH, CDR2 LQKENI. Trimming removed 3 bases from V and 2 bases from J, with 10 bases in between. CDR3 sequence (DNA): TGTGCCAGCTCACCGTTCGGTCTCAACTATGGCTACACCTTC. Translated, it gives CASSPFGLNYGYTF.

The gene calls are TRBV4-3 and TRBJ1-1; D perhaps matches TRBD1 (6 bases). The V and J ends lost 3 bases and 5 bases respectively, with 13 bases between them. The CDR3 has 14 amino acids. CDR1 is LGHNA and CDR2 is YSLEER in the germline V gene. CDR3 sequence (DNA): TGCGCCAGCAGCCAGGCAGGGGCGGGAACTGAAGCTTTCTTT. It encodes CASSQAGAGTEAFF.

The V call is TRBV11-2, the J call TRBJ2-2, with TRBD1 identical over 11 bases. The CDR3 totals 16 residues. Germline V CDR1 and CDR2: SGHAT, FQNNGV. Germline trimming cut 2 bases from V and 6 bases from J; bases unmatched to any gene: 5. In DNA form, the CDR3 reads TGTGCCAGCAGCTTACGGCCGGGACAGGGGGCCGGGGAGCTGTTTTTT. Its protein is CASSLRPGQGAGELFF.

This clone was recorded a few times. The rearrangement uses TRBV7-2 and TRBJ2-1; 7 bases fit TRBD2. Trimming removed 0 bases from V and 4 bases from J; junction bases left unmatched: 3. CDR3 length: 15 amino acids. CDR1 and CDR2 (germline): SGHTA, FQGNSA. CDR3 sequence: CASSLAGGDYNEQFF. As DNA, the CDR3 is TGTGCCAGCAGCTTAGCGGGGGGGGATTACAATGAGCAGTTCTTC. The full variable domain, completed using reference TRBV7-2 and TRBJ2-1, is GAGVSQSPSNKVTEKGKDVELRCDPISGHTALYWYRQSLGQGLEFLIYFQGNSAPDKSGLPSDRFSAERTGGSVSTLTIQRTQQEDSAVYLCASSLAGGDYNEQFFGPGTRLTVL.

The V and J genes are TRBV24-1 and TRBJ1-3; no definite D call. The germline gives CDR1 KGHDR, CDR2 SFDVKD. The CDR3 runs to 12 residues. V lost 3 bases, J lost 4 bases, and 3 bases lay in between. The CDR3 spells CATSDPGNTIYF. CDR3 DNA: TGTGCCACCAGTGATCCAGGAAACACCATATATTTT.

The gene calls are TRBV15 and TRBJ2-7, with 8 bases aligning to TRBD1. J gave up 2 bases and V 5 bases, and 2 bases lay outside the gene matches. This CDR3 region has 13 residues. Germline V gene sequence: CDR1 LNHNV, CDR2 YYDKDF (reference sequence). The CDR3 nucleotides are TGTGCCACCAGCGCGGGACAGGCCTACGAGCAGTACTTC. Protein product: CATSAGQAYEQYF.